Sequencing of this TCR beta chain was carried out in a study of T cell changes during pregnancy in multiple sclerosis. There are a few counts of this clone. CDR1 and CDR2 from the germline V gene are MDHEN and SYDVKM. V was pared by 3 bases and J by 0 bases, with 14 bases between. The CDR3 sequence is 17 residues long. Only in-frame clones appear in the TCRdb table, and some are missing; sequencing was by immunoSEQ multiplex PCR. The sample carries more than 45,000 clones, approximately 92% recorded once. The material was CD4+ T cells from peripheral blood mononuclear cells, obtained after pregnancy. This chain joins TRBV28 and TRBJ2-2, with TRBD2 as a possible D gene (6 bases). The source is a female donor with multiple sclerosis, enrolled in a pregnancy study. This CDR3 reads CASSFLGAGTNTGELFF. The DNA for the CDR3 is TGTGCCAGCAGTTTCCTCGGGGCGGGGACGAACACCGGGGAGCTGTTTTTT.